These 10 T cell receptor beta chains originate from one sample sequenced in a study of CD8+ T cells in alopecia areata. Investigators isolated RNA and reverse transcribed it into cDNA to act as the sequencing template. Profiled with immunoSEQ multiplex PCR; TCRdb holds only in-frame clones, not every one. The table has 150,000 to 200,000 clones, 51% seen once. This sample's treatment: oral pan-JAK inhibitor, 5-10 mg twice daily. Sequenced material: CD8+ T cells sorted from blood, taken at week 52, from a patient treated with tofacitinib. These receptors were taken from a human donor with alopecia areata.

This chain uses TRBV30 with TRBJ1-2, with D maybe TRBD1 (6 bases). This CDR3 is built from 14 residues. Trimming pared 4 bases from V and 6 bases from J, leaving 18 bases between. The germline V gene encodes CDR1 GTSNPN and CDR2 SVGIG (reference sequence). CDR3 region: CAWTSIRGANGYTF. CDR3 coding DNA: TGTGCCTGGACTAGCATTCGGGGGGCTAATGGCTACACCTTC.

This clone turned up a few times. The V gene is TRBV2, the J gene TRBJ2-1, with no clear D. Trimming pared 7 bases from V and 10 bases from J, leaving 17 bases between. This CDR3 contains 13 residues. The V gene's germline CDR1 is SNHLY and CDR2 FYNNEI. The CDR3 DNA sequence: TGTGCCAGCACTCTCAAGGGCGGCTGGGAGCAGTTCTTC. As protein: CASTLKGGWEQFF.

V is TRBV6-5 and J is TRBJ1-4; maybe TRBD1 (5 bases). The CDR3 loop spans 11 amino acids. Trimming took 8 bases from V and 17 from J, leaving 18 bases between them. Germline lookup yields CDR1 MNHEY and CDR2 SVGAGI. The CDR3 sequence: CASGTVGLLFF. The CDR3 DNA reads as TGTGCCAGCGGGACTGTGGGTTTACTCTTTTTT.

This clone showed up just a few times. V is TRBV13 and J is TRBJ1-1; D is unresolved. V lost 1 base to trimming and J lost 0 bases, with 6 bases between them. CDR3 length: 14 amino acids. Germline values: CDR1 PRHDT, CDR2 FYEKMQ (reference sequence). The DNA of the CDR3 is TGTGCCAGCAGCTTAGCTGGGATGAACACTGAAGCTTTCTTT. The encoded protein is CASSLAGMNTEAFF.

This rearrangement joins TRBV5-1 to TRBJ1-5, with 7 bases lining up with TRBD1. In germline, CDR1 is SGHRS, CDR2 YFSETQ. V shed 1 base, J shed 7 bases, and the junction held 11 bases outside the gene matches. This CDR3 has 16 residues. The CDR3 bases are TGCGCCAGCAGCTTGAGGGGCAGGGGGGAACGGCAGCCCCAGCATTTT. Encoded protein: CASSLRGRGERQPQHF.

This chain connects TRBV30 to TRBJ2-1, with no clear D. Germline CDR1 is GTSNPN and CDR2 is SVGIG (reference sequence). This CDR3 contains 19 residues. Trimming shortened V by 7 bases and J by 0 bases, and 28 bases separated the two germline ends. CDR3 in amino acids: CASNGIRTLTTSSYNEQFF. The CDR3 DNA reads TGTGCCTCCAATGGGATACGGACGCTTACGACTTCCTCCTACAATGAGCAGTTCTTC.

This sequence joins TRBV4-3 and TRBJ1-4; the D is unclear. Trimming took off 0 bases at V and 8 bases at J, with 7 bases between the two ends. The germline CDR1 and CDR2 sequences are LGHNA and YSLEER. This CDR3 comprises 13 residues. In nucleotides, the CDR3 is TGCGCCAGCAGCCAAGATCAGGAGGAAAAACTGTTTTTT. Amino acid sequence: CASSQDQEEKLFF.

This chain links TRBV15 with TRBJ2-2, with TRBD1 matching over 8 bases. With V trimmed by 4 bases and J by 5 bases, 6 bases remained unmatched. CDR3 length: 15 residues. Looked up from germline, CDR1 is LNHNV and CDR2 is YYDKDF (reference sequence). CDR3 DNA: TGTGCCACCAGCACTTACAGGGGGGAGACCGGGGAGCTGTTTTTT. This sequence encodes CATSTYRGETGELFF.

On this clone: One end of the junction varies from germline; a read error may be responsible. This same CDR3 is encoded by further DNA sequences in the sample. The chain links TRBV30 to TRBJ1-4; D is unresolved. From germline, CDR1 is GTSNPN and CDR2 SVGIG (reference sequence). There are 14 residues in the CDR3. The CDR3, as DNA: TGCGCCTGGAACGGGCGGACTCTGAATGAAAAACTGTTTTTT. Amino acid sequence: CAWNGRTLNEKLFF.

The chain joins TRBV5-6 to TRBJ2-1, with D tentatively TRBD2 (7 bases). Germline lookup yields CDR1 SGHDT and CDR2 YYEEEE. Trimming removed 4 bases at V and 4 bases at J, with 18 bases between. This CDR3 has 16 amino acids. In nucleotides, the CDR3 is TGTGCCAGCAGCGGTGGGCGGGGGCTGAGTTACAATGAGCAGTTCTTC. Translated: CASSGGRGLSYNEQFF.